Below are 3 T cell receptor beta chains sequenced from a single sample in a study of cytomegalovirus exposure and HLA in healthy donors. PCR was performed using 60 Vbeta and 13 Jbeta primers. Produced via immunoSEQ multiplex PCR; TCRdb's table is partial and in-frame only. The sample lists 210,000 or so clones; 77% were seen once. The source material was PBMCs. Receptor source: a woman younger than 45 in good health and CMV-seropositive.

This chain joins TRBV5-1 and TRBJ1-4; 7 bases fit TRBD1. This CDR3 is 15 amino acids long. Germline V CDR1 and CDR2: SGHRS, YFSETQ. After removal of 6 bases from V and 4 bases from J, the junction contained 9 bases not matched to a gene. This chain's CDR3 is CASTPGTALNEKLFF. The CDR3 DNA follows: TGCGCCAGCACTCCGGGGACAGCGCTTAATGAAAAACTGTTTTTT. Full variable domain (remainder filled in from reference TRBV5-1 and TRBJ1-4): KAGVTQTPRYLIKTRGQQVTLSCSPISGHRSVSWYQQTPGQGLQFLFEYFSETQRNKGNFPGRFSGRQFSNSRSEMNVSTLELGDSALYLCASTPGTALNEKLFFGSGTQLSVL.

V and J are TRBV5-5 and TRBJ1-2, with D maybe TRBD1 (5 bases). This CDR3 has 12 amino acids. Germline V lookup: CDR1 SGHKS, CDR2 YYEKEE (reference sequence). The V end lost 3 bases, the J end lost 5 bases, and 8 bases lay between the germline ends. The CDR3 loop is CASSSGGYGYTF. The CDR3 DNA reads as TGTGCCAGCAGCTCCGGGGGGTATGGCTACACCTTC.

The CDR3 loop is CASSYLNRGRGTEAFF. CDR3 in DNA: TGTGCCAGCAGTTACTTGAACAGGGGAAGGGGCACTGAAGCTTTCTTT. The rearrangement uses TRBV6-5 and TRBJ1-1; 7 bases map to TRBD1. J gave up 4 bases and V 1 base, and 9 bases lay outside the gene matches. The CDR3 extends over 16 amino acids. Germline CDR1 MNHEY, CDR2 SVGAGI.